These T cell receptor beta chains were read from a single sample in a study of cytomegalovirus exposure and HLA in healthy donors. TCRdb keeps only in-frame clones here, not all; method: immunoSEQ multiplex PCR. The table includes around 120,000 clones, less than 85% detected once. The sequenced sample was PBMCs. Receptors originate from a male donor in good health and CMV-seronegative. CDR3s include the opening cysteine and the closing phenylalanine or tryptophan. A D gene is named only where the DNA matches it firmly. Clone size, where shown, is once, few, many, or a class for clones that have expanded.

d_gene	v_gene	abundance	j_gene	CDR3aa	CDR3nt
-	TRBV13	-	TRBJ1-2	CASSHSRGIPLEWYGYTF	TGTGCCAGCAGCCACTCACGCGGAATACCCTTGGAGTGGTATGGCTACACCTTC
TRBD1	TRBV7-9	-	TRBJ1-5	CSSSLGGQINQPQHF	TGTTCCAGCAGCTTAGGGGGACAGATCAATCAGCCCCAGCATTTT
TRBD1	TRBV4-3	-	TRBJ1-1	CASRNRGSTEAFF	TGCGCCAGCAGAAACAGGGGTTCCACTGAAGCTTTCTTT
TRBD1	TRBV28	-	TRBJ1-3	CASIQGALRNTIYF	TGTGCCAGCATACAGGGGGCCCTTCGGAACACCATATATTTT
TRBD1	TRBV2	-	TRBJ2-7	CASGKTGYEQYF	TGTGCCAGCGGAAAGACAGGGTACGAGCAGTACTTC
-	TRBV11-2	few	TRBJ1-1	CASSLYFGTEAFF	TGTGCCAGCAGCTTATATTTCGGCACTGAAGCTTTCTTT
-	TRBV7-6	-	TRBJ2-2	CASSPQNTGELFF	TGTGCCAGCAGCCCACAAAACACCGGGGAGCTGTTTTTT
TRBD1	TRBV6-5	few	TRBJ1-1	CASRRGVTEAFF	TGTGCCAGCCGCAGGGGGGTCACTGAAGCTTTCTTT
TRBD1	TRBV6-4	-	TRBJ1-1	CASSVGQGPSTEAFF	TGTGCCAGCAGTGTCGGACAGGGACCGAGCACTGAAGCTTTCTTT
-	TRBV7-3	-	TRBJ2-7	CASSSSGGLIYEQYF	TGTGCCAGCAGCTCCTCAGGGGGGCTGATCTACGAGCAGTACTTC
TRBD1	TRBV25-1	-	TRBJ2-3	CASSGTGGESSTDTQYF	TGTGCCAGCAGTGGGACAGGGGGCGAATCTAGCACAGATACGCAGTATTTT
-	TRBV4-2	-	TRBJ2-3	CASSQGSEADTQYF	TGTGCCAGCAGCCAAGGTAGTGAAGCAGATACGCAGTATTTT
TRBD1	TRBV19	once	TRBJ1-2	CASSYRDRAHGYTF	TGTGCCAGTAGTTACCGGGACAGGGCGCATGGCTACACCTTC
TRBD1	TRBV9	-	TRBJ2-7	CASSASGGFGYEQYF	TGTGCCAGCAGCGCATCAGGGGGTTTCGGCTACGAGCAGTACTTC
TRBD1	TRBV6-5	once	TRBJ2-2	CASRPTGATGELFF	TGTGCCAGCAGGCCGACAGGGGCCACCGGGGAGCTGTTTTTT
-	TRBV29-1	-	TRBJ1-1	CSVEYGGPNTEAFF	TGCAGCGTTGAATACGGGGGTCCGAACACTGAAGCTTTCTTT
TRBD1	TRBV7-8	-	TRBJ2-2	CASSLAGTGVTGELFF	TGTGCCAGCAGCTTAGCGGGGACAGGGGTCACCGGGGAGCTGTTTTTT
-	TRBV7-8	few	TRBJ1-1	CASSKSPGRVGTEAFF	TGTGCCAGCAGCAAAAGCCCAGGCAGGGTTGGCACTGAAGCTTTCTTT
-	TRBV14	-	TRBJ2-1	CASSSFYEQFF	TGTGCCAGCAGCTCCTTCTATGAGCAGTTCTTC
-	TRBV11-2	few	TRBJ2-1	CASRAGGRNEQFF	TGTGCCAGCAGAGCAGGAGGCAGGAATGAGCAGTTCTTC
TRBD2	TRBV5-4	-	TRBJ2-3	CASSYSPGLHTDTQYF	TGTGCCAGCAGCTATAGTCCGGGACTACACACAGATACGCAGTATTTT
TRBD1	TRBV19	once	TRBJ2-3	CASTSGTETDTQYF	TGTGCCAGTACCTCCGGGACAGAGACAGATACGCAGTATTTT
-	TRBV7-2	-	TRBJ1-6	CASSLRRNSPLHF	TGTGCCAGCAGCTTGAGGAGGAATTCACCCCTCCACTTT
TRBD2	TRBV7-9	-	TRBJ2-2	CASSFSYDGGTGELFF	TGTGCCAGCAGCTTCTCATACGACGGGGGGACCGGGGAGCTGTTTTTT
-	TRBV11-2	-	TRBJ1-1	CASSLGASNTEAFF	TGTGCCAGCAGCTTAGGGGCCTCGAACACTGAAGCTTTCTTT
-	TRBV6-6	few	TRBJ1-5	CASSYSGEEGQPQHF	TGTGCCAGCAGTTACTCTGGGGAGGAAGGTCAGCCCCAGCATTTT
-	TRBV18	-	TRBJ1-1	CASSRTYTEAFF	TGTGCCAGCTCACGTACATACACTGAAGCTTTCTTT
TRBD1	TRBV7-9	-	TRBJ1-1	CASSFPGQGIRAFF	TGTGCCAGCAGTTTTCCGGGACAGGGGATACGAGCTTTCTTT
TRBD1	TRBV19	few	TRBJ1-5	CASTSRQGPIQPQHF	TGTGCCAGTACCTCCCGACAGGGGCCCATCCAGCCCCAGCATTTT
TRBD1	TRBV4-1	-	TRBJ2-3	CASRGQGSDTQYF	TGCGCCAGCAGGGGACAGGGATCAGATACGCAGTATTTT
TRBD1	TRBV15	-	TRBJ2-1	CATSQQWGQIDNNEQFF	TGTGCCACCAGCCAACAGTGGGGACAGATCGATAACAATGAGCAGTTCTTC
-	TRBV4-2	few	TRBJ2-6	CASSQGVSGANGLTF	TGTGCCAGCAGCCAAGGGGTTTCTGGGGCCAACGGCCTGACTTTC
-	TRBV6-5	once	TRBJ1-1	CASRLQSGGLTEAFF	TGTGCCAGCAGACTCCAGAGCGGGGGCCTTACTGAAGCTTTCTTT
-	TRBV7-9	-	TRBJ1-1	CASSFGHGGSTEAFF	TGTGCCAGCAGCTTTGGTCACGGCGGGTCAACTGAAGCTTTCTTT
TRBD1	TRBV6-5	few	TRBJ1-4	CASTKTGEFEKLFF	TGTGCCAGCACAAAAACAGGGGAATTTGAAAAACTGTTTTTT
TRBD1	TRBV2	-	TRBJ1-3	CASRTGTSGNTIYF	TGTGCCAGCAGGACAGGGACATCTGGAAACACCATATATTTT
-	TRBV6-5	-	TRBJ2-5	CASSYGGRETQYF	TGTGCCAGCAGTTACGGGGGGAGAGAGACCCAGTACTTC
-	TRBV30	-	TRBJ1-2	CAWSAPGTFYGYTF	TGTGCCTGGAGTGCTCCGGGAACCTTCTATGGCTACACCTTC
-	TRBV6-5	-	TRBJ1-1	CASSYSSHGNTEAFF	TGTGCCAGCAGTTACTCGTCTCACGGGAACACTGAAGCTTTCTTT
-	TRBV4-2	few	TRBJ2-7	CASSQDWAGPYEQYF	TGTGCCAGCAGCCAAGATTGGGCAGGCCCCTACGAGCAGTACTTC
TRBD1	TRBV4-1	-	TRBJ2-7	CASSQDLQWTGDNEQYF	TGCGCCAGCAGCCAAGATCTCCAGTGGACAGGGGACAACGAGCAGTACTTC
-	TRBV6-5	-	TRBJ2-7	CASSYSRGLYEQYF	TGTGCCAGCAGTTACTCGCGGGGGCTCTACGAGCAGTACTTC
-	TRBV6-1	-	TRBJ1-2	CASSELGLTNYGYTF	TGTGCCAGCAGTGAATTGGGACTAACTAACTATGGCTACACCTTC
-	TRBV5-6	-	TRBJ1-2	CASSLGRGANYGYTF	TGTGCCAGCAGCTTGGGCAGGGGCGCGAACTATGGCTACACCTTC
-	TRBV7-8	once	TRBJ2-1	CASSLAMQGRQFF	TGTGCCAGCAGCTTAGCGATGCAGGGGCGGCAGTTCTTC
TRBD1	TRBV27	-	TRBJ1-2	CASSHGQGAFSGYTF	TGTGCCAGCAGTCATGGACAGGGGGCATTTTCTGGCTACACCTTC
-	TRBV5-6	-	TRBJ1-2	CASSFRAAGLNYGYTF	TGTGCCAGCAGCTTCCGGGCGGCAGGGCTGAACTATGGCTACACCTTC
TRBD1	TRBV7-9	few	TRBJ1-6	CASSSVGQGSSPLHF	TGTGCCAGCAGCTCGGTGGGACAGGGGAGTTCACCCCTCCACTTT